This TCR beta chain was documented in a study of regulatory T cells in long-lasting Graves disease. Noted time point: persistent/refractory GD, antithyroid drugs over 5 years with positive TRAb. RNA isolated from PBMCs was used to make the TCR library. Graves' disease diagnosis relied on American Thyroid Association guidelines. An endocrinology department in Xi'an, China, supplied the patients. A peripheral blood sample, about 9.4 milliliters in volume, was drawn into EDTA tubes. The authors built TCR beta libraries using iRepertoire HTBI primers and Arm-PCR of CDR3 regions. TCRdb recomputed calls from the multiplex PCR reads with MiXCR, one row per CDR3 protein. The sample lists 400,000 to 500,000 distinct CDR3 sequences; around 20% were seen once. The germline gives CDR1 MNHEY, CDR2 SMNVEV (reference sequence). V lost 0 bases and J 6 bases, leaving 15 bases between the germline ends. The CDR3 is made up of 15 amino acids.

This clonotype was recorded a few times. This TCR derives from a female donor with Graves disease. The chain is built from TRBV27 and TRBJ2-7; D possibly corresponds to TRBD2 (7 bases). Specimen: peripheral blood mononuclear cells (PBMCs), collected when the disease was refractory, from a patient treated with antithyroid drugs. CDR3 nucleotide sequence: TGTGCCAGCAGTTTATCGGGGGGGCCCCAGGGCGAGCAGTACTTC. Translating gives CASSLSGGPQGEQYF.